This T cell receptor (beta chain) was observed in a study of blood T cell repertoires in COVID-19. Study in general: Nucleic acid was either cDNA or gDNA, and it came from T cells, B-cell-depleted T cells, or PBMCs.

Under the authors' procedure: Amplifying reference gene primers gave estimates of nucleated cell counts. This table comes from immunoSEQ multiplex PCR, and its TCRdb copy is limited to in-frame clones, with some not included. That table supplies the V and J calls and clone size; D and trimming were determined from the DNA. This repertoire shows 65,000 to 85,000 clones, 78% found once; its top ten account for 15% to 20%. V lost 2 bases and J lost 5, with 12 bases in between. CDR1 and CDR2 (germline): MNHEY, SVGAGI. There are 14 residues in the CDR3. The J gene is TRBJ1-1, the V gene TRBV6-5; D may be TRBD1 (5 bases). The sample taken for sequencing was peripheral blood. The TCR comes from a human donor in a cohort sampled during active COVID-19. For the CDR3, the DNA is TGTGCCAGCAGTTACCAGGGAATGGGTACTGAAGCTTTCTTT. Its protein is CASSYQGMGTEAFF.